Given below is one T cell receptor beta chain in context. Its antigen remains unknown. The CDR3 has 13 residues. Germline CDR1 and CDR2: DFQATT and SNEGSKA (reference sequence). Primed by a sample-barcoded 5' primer and a J-beta primer mix, a second PCR proceeded for about 7 to 11 cycles. TCRdb analysed the 5' RACE reads with MiXCR anew, one entry per CDR3 protein. Among hundreds of thousands of distinct CDR3 sequences listed, roughly 60% were seen once. These data are taken from a study of blood T cells in healthy people across ages. Study findings and constraints: The recorded TCR beta diversity per million T cells decreased in a roughly linear manner with age.

The rearrangement joins TRBV20-1 to TRBJ2-5, with TRBD1 matching over 12 bases. The closer fit of TRBJ2-7 to the DNA end suggests the J call may be wrong. This TCR derives from a man under 40 in good health. The sample comprised blood. The CDR3 region is CSALGTGGPEQYF. CDR3 sequence (DNA): TGCAGTGCACTGGGGACAGGGGGCCCCGAGCAGTACTTC.